Given below is one TCR beta chain in context. The sample belongs to a study of technical replicates of blood from a few donors. Data came from immunoSEQ multiplex PCR; TCRdb stores just in-frame clones and leaves some out. The data hold tens of thousands of clones, with 80% to 90% observed a single time. Trimming cost V 5 bases and J 8 bases; bases outside gene matches: 10. Looked up from germline, CDR1 is SGHNT and CDR2 is YENEEA. CDR3 length equals 14 residues. V gene TRBV11-3 combines with J gene TRBJ1-1; 8 bases map to TRBD1. The TCR comes from a human donor in good health. Some clones in this sample may be carry-over from other donors' samples. The sequencing sample was made of PBMCs. The CDR3 is CASSKDRGSTEAFF. CDR3 bases: TGTGCCAGCAGCAAAGACAGGGGTTCCACAGAAGCTTTCTTT.